This T cell receptor (beta chain) was found in a study of identical twins. V lost 5 bases to trimming and J lost 2 bases, with 10 bases between them. Germline assignment: CDR1 SQVTM and CDR2 ANQGSEA. The CDR3 has 13 residues. Unique molecular identifiers were present on the cDNA, which also gained a universal primer site by template switching. TCRdb ran MiXCR on the 5' RACE reads and lists one entry per CDR3 protein. The sample gives around 370,000 distinct CDR3 sequences, around 9% of which show up once; more than 8% is in the top ten. A remark on this clonotype: Antigen: not known.

Study results and limitations: Conclusions were based on cross-sectional statistical analysis, without following the same donors. Less excess twin sharing appeared in beta out-of-frame sequences.

The J gene is TRBJ2-1, the V gene TRBV29-1; D is perhaps TRBD2 (5 bases). Sequencing was done on a sample of naive T cells sorted from blood. The clonotype was recovered from a woman between 45 and 60 years old in good health. The CDR3 DNA reads TGCAGCGTTCGGACTGGGACCTACAATGAGCAGTTCTTC. Its protein is CSVRTGTYNEQFF.